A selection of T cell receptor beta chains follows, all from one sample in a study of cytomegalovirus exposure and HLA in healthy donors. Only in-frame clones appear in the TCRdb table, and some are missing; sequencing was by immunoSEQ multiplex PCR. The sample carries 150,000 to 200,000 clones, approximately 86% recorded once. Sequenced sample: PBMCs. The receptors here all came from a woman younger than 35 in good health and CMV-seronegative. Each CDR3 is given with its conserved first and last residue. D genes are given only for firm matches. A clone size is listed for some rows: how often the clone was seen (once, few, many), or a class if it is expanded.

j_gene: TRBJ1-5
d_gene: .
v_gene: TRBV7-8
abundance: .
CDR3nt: TGTGCCAGCAGCTTAGTTAGGACTGGAGGATATCAGCCCCAGCATTTT
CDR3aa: CASSLVRTGGYQPQHF

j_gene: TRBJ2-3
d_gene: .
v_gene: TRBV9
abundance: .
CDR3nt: TGTGCCAGCAGCTGGCAGGGTCCAGATACGCAGTATTTT
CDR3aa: CASSWQGPDTQYF

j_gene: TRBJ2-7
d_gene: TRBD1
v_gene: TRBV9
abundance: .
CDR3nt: TGTGCCAGCAGCGCGGGACAGGATATCTACGAGCAGTACTTC
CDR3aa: CASSAGQDIYEQYF

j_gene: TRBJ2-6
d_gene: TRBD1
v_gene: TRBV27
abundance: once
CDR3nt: TGTGCCAGCAGTTCCAGACAGGGCCCCACCGGTTCTGGGGCCAACGTCCTGACTTTC
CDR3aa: CASSSRQGPTGSGANVLTF

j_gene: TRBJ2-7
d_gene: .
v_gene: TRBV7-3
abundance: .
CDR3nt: TGTGCCAGCAGCTTAGGAGGACTCGCCGAGCAGTACTTC
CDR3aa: CASSLGGLAEQYF

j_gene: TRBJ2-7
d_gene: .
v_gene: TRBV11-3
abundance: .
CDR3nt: TGTGCCAGCAGCTTCAGGGGTAGCGCGGGCGAGCAGTACTTC
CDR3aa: CASSFRGSAGEQYF

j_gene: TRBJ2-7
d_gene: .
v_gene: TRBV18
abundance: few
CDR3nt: TGTGCCAGCTCACCATTGGACAGCTCCTACGAGCAGTACTTC
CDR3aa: CASSPLDSSYEQYF

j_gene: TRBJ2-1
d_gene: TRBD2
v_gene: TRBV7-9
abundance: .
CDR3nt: TGTGCCAGCAGCTTAGGGACTAGCGGCCCTACAGTTGAGCAGTTCTTC
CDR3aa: CASSLGTSGPTVEQFF

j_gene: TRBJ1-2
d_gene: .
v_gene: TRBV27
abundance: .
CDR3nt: TGTGCCAGCAGTTTAGGGGGGTCCGGCTACACCTTC
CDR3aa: CASSLGGSGYTF

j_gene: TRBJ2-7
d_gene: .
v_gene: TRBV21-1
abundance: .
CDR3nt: TGTGCCAGCAGCAAAGGGCCGGGAGGGGGTCTCTGCTACGAGCAGTACTTC
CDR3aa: CASSKGPGGGLCYEQYF

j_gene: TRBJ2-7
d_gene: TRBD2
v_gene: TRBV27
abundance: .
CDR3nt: TGTGCCAGCAGACGAAGAAGCGGGACTAGCGCTTCCTACGAGCAGTACTTC
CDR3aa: CASRRRSGTSASYEQYF

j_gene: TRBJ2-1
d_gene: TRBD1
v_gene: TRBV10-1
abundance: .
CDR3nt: TGCGCCAGCAGTGAAACGGGACAGGGCCCTTACAATGAGCAGTTCTTC
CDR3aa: CASSETGQGPYNEQFF

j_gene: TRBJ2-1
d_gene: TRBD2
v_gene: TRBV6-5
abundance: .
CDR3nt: TGTGCCAGCAGTTATGGCGGGGGGATAAATGAGCAGTTCTTC
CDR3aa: CASSYGGGINEQFF

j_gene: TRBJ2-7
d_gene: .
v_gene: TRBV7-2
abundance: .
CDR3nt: TGTGCCAGCAGCTTATGGCCCCGCGCACTTACGACGGGCGAGCAGTACTTC
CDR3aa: CASSLWPRALTTGEQYF

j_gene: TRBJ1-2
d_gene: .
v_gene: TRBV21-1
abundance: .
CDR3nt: TGTGCCAGCAGCAAAGGGGCAGATGGCTACACCTTC
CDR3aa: CASSKGADGYTF

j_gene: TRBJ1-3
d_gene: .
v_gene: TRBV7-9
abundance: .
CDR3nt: TGTGCCAGCAGCTTCGGGGTGTCAGAAGGAAACACCATATATTTT
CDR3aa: CASSFGVSEGNTIYF

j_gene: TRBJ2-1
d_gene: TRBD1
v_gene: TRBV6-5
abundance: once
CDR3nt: TGTGCCAGCAGGCCGGGACAGGGCTTCGGAGAGCAGTTCTTC
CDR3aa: CASRPGQGFGEQFF

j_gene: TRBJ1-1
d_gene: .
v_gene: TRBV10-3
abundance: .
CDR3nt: TGTGCCATCAGTAGGGCCGGGGACACTGAAGCTTTCTTT
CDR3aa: CAISRAGDTEAFF

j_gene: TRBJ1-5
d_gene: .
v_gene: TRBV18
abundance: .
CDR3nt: TGTGCCAGCTCAGTAGATAGCAATCAGCCCCAGCATTTT
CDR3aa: CASSVDSNQPQHF

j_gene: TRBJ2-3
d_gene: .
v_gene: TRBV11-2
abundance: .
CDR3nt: TGTGCCAGCAGCCTACCTGTGGGCATGGATACGCAGTATTTT
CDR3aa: CASSLPVGMDTQYF

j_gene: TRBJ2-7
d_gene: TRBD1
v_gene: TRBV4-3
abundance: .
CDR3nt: TGCGCCAGCAGCCAAGATGGGACCGCGGACAGGGTCCACGAGCAGTACTTC
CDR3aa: CASSQDGTADRVHEQYF

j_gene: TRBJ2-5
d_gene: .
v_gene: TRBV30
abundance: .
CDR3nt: TGTGCCTGGAGTCCCACAGGGAGGGGCAGTGGGAAGACCCAGTACTTC
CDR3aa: CAWSPTGRGSGKTQYF

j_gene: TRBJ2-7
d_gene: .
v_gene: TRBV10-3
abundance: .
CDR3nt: TGTGCCATCAGTGAGTGGAGGACAGTGATTTCCTACGAGCAGTACTTC
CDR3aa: CAISEWRTVISYEQYF

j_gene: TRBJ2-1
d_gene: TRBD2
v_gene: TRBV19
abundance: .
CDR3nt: TGTGCCAGCTCCGGGACTAGCGGGAGGGCCGTGGATGAGCAGTTCTTC
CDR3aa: CASSGTSGRAVDEQFF

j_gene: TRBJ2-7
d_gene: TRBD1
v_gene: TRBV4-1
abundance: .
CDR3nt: TGCGCCAGCAGCCTCGGACAGGGAAACGAGCAGTACTTC
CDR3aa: CASSLGQGNEQYF

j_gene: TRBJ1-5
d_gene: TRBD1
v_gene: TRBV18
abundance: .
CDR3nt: TGTGCCAGCTCACCAGCCCGGGACAGGGGTCAGCATTTT
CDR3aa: CASSPARDRGQHF

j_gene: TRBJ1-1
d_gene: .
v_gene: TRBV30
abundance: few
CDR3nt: TGTGCCTGGAGTCTTACCGGGACAATCGAACCTTTCTTT
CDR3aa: CAWSLTGTIEPFF

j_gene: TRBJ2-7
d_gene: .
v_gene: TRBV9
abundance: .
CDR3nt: TGTGCCAGCAGCGCCGCGGGACAGTCCTACGAGCAGTACTTC
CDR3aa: CASSAAGQSYEQYF

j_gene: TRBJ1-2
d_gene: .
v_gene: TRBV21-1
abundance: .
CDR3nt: TGTGCCAGCAGCAAAGGGACGGACAGGTCAGAAACCTTC
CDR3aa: CASSKGTDRSETF

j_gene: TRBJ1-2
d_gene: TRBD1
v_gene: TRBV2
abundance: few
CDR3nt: TGTGCCAGCAGTGCCCCACAGGGGGGGGGTAACTATGGCTACACCTTC
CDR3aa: CASSAPQGGGNYGYTF